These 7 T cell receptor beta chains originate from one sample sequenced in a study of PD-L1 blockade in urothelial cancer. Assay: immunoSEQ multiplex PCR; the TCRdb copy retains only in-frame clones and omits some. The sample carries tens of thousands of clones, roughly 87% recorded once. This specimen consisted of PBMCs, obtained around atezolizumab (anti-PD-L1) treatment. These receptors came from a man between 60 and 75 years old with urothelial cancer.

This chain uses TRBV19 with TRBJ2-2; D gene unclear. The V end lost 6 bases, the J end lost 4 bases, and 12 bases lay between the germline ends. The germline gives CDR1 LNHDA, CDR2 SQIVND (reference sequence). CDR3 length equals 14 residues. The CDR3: CASSVISSTGELFF. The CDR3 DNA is TGTGCCAGTAGCGTCATTTCGAGCACCGGGGAGCTGTTTTTT. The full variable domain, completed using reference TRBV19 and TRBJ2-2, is DGGITQSPKYLFRKEGQNVTLSCEQNLNHDAMYWYRQDPGQGLRLIYYSQIVNDFQKGDIAEGYSVSREKKESFPLTVTSAQKNPTAFYLCASSVISSTGELFFGEGSRLTVL.

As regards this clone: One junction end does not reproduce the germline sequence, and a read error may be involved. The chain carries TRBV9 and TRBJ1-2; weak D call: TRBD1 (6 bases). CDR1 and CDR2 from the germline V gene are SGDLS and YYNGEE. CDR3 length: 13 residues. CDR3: CASSPRGGAPPNF. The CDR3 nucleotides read TGTGCCAGCAGCCCGAGAGGGGGTGCTCCCCCGAACTTC.

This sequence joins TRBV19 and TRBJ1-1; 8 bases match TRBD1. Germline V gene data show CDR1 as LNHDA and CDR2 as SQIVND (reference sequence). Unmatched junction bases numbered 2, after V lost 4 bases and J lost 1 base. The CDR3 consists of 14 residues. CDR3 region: CASSNGQGNTEAFF. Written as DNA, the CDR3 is TGTGCCAGTAGTAACGGACAGGGGAACACTGAAGCTTTCTTT.

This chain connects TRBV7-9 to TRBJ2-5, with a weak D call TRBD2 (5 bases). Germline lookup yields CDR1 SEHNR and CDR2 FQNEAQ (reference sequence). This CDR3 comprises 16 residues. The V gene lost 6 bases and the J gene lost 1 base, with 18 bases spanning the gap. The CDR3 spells CASSPRGGGSQETQYF. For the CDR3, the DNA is TGTGCCAGCAGTCCCCGTGGTGGCGGGTCCCAAGAGACCCAGTACTTC.

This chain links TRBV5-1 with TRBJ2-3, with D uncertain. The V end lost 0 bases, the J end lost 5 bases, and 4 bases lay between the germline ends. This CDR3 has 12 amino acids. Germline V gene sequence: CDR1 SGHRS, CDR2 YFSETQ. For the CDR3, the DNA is TGCGCCAGCAGCTTGGGAGGAGATACGCAGTATTTT. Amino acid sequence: CASSLGGDTQYF.

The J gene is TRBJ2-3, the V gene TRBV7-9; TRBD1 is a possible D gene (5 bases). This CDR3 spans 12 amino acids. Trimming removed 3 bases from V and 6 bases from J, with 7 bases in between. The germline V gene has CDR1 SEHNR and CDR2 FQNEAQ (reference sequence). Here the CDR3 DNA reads TGTGCCAGCAGCTTCGCAGGGGATACGCAGTATTTT. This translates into CASSFAGDTQYF.

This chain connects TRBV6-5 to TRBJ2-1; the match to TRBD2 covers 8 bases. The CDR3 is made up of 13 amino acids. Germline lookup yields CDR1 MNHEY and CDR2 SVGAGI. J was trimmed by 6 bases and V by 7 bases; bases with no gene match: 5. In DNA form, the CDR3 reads TGTGCCAGCACCAGCGGGGGCCTCAATGAGCAGTTCTTC. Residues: CASTSGGLNEQFF.